These T cell receptor beta chains were read from a single sample in a study of cytomegalovirus exposure and HLA in healthy donors. The method was immunoSEQ multiplex PCR; TCRdb's version includes in-frame clones alone and lacks a portion of them. The repertoire holds 75,000 to 95,000 clones, with nearly 70% as singletons. The sample consisted of PBMCs. Receptor source: a man aged 50 to 60 in good health and CMV-seronegative. Both conserved end residues are part of each CDR3. Fields, in order: V gene, clone size, J gene, CDR3 protein. Clone size is given for some rows only: seen once, a few or many times, or a class if the clone is expanded.

TRBV7-9,NA,TRBJ1-3,CASSFRGDTIYF
TRBV7-3,NA,TRBJ2-3,CASSLGGNADTQYF
TRBV5-4,NA,TRBJ2-3,CASRAGGTDTQYF
TRBV5-1,NA,TRBJ2-3,CASSSLTGDTDTQYF
TRBV2,NA,TRBJ1-4,CASSRVSEKLFF
TRBV4-2,NA,TRBJ2-3,CASSQDSGGYTDTQYF
TRBV6-1,NA,TRBJ1-1,CASRRINTEAFF
TRBV6-5,NA,TRBJ2-5,CASRDPGLEETQYF
TRBV7-9,NA,TRBJ1-4,CASSFGTGSSEKLFF
TRBV19,NA,TRBJ1-5,CASSVDRVVSNQPQHF
TRBV19,few,TRBJ1-4,CASSNQGLNEKLFF
TRBV5-1,NA,TRBJ2-7,CASSLAASGSYEQYF
TRBV9,NA,TRBJ1-5,CASSVADRHQPQHF
TRBV5-8,NA,TRBJ2-1,CASSLILTVTPYNEQFF
TRBV10-3,NA,TRBJ2-5,CAISVWGREETQYF
TRBV5-8,NA,TRBJ1-2,CASSLGTAVNYGYTF
TRBV27,few,TRBJ2-3,CASRVLLAGSDTQYF
TRBV5-1,NA,TRBJ2-1,CASSFRQSYNEQFF
TRBV5-4,NA,TRBJ2-5,CASSLAASPETQYF
TRBV13,NA,TRBJ2-2,CASSPTSWSGTGELFF
TRBV28,NA,TRBJ2-2,CASSLWGLAGTNTGELFF
TRBV28,NA,TRBJ1-1,CASYRDSYTEAFF
TRBV4-1,few,TRBJ2-3,CASSQDREGKDTQYF
TRBV6-5,NA,TRBJ2-3,CASRLAGGPDTQYF
TRBV6-5,few,TRBJ2-3,CASSGTGETDTQYF
TRBV28,NA,TRBJ1-5,CASSLLSQPQHF
TRBV7-6,NA,TRBJ2-5,CASSVGLAGGLQETQYF
TRBV19,NA,TRBJ1-3,CASSTLTGLGNTIYF
TRBV19,many,TRBJ2-6,CASSRTISGANVLTF
TRBV5-8,NA,TRBJ1-4,CASSLDSPVNEKLFF
TRBV27,NA,TRBJ1-1,CASSLSGRMNTEAFF
TRBV9,NA,TRBJ1-2,CASSASTANYGYTF
TRBV11-2,NA,TRBJ2-2,CASSPGADDTGELFF
TRBV10-3,NA,TRBJ2-1,CAIAPTSDEQFF
TRBV10-3,NA,TRBJ1-1,CAISGQDQLNTEAFF
TRBV28,NA,TRBJ2-7,CASSPPQAARGRQYF
TRBV18,few,TRBJ2-1,CASSPGLVGNEQFF
TRBV29-1,NA,TRBJ2-4,CSVGRQGAQNIQYF
TRBV15,NA,TRBJ1-2,CATSSSNQGDGYTF
TRBV4-2,NA,TRBJ2-5,CASSQVGLAGGPGLETQYF
TRBV6-1,NA,TRBJ2-3,CASSEAGGSDTQYF